This T cell receptor beta chain was identified in a study of identical twins. This clonotype was picked up many times. MiXCR was run by TCRdb on the 5' RACE reads, yielding one entry per CDR3 protein. The sample records about 150,000 distinct CDR3 sequences, under 4.5% being singletons. The clonotype was recovered from a man between 18 and 29 years old in good health. Sequenced input: memory T cells sorted from blood.

The CDR3: CASSFEKWSGKNIQYF. For the CDR3, the DNA is TGTGCCAGCAGCTTTGAAAAGTGGAGTGGCAAAAACATTCAGTACTTC. The rearrangement joins TRBV11-2 to TRBJ2-4; D call uncertain. CDR1 and CDR2 (germline): SGHAT, FQNNGV. The V and J ends lost 3 bases and 3 bases respectively, with 15 bases between them. The CDR3 has 16 residues.